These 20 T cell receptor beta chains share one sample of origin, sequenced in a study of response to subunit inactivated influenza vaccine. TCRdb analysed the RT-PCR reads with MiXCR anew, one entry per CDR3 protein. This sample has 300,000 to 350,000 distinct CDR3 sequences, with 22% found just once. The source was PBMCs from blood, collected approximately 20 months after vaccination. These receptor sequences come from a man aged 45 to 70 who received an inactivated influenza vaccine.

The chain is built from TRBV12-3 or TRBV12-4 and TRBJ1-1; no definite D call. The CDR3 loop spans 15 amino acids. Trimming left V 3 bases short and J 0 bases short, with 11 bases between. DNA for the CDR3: TGTGCCAGCAGTTTCTCCCCCGCGGTGAACACTGAAGCTTTCTTT. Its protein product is CASSFSPAVNTEAFF.

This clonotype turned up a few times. CDR3 in amino acids: CASSQGSGQGFMTDTQYF. The CDR3, as DNA: TGCGCCAGCAGCCAAGGTTCGGGACAGGGCTTCATGACAGATACGCAGTATTTT. V usage is TRBV4-3 and J usage is TRBJ2-3; 9 nucleotides align to TRBD1. CDR3 length: 18 residues. V shed 1 base and J 3 bases; nucleotides not matched to a gene: 11. Germline V gene sequence: CDR1 LGHNA, CDR2 YSLEER.

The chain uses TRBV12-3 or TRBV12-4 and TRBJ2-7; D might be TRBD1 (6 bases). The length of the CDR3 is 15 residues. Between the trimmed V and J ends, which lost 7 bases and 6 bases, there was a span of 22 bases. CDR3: CASMETGGPRGEQYF. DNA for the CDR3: TGTGCCAGCATGGAGACAGGAGGACCTCGCGGCGAGCAGTACTTC.

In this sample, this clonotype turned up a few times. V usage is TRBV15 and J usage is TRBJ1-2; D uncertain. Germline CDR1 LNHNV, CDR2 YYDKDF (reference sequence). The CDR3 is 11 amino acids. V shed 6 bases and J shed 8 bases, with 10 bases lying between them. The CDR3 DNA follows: TGTGCCACCAGAAGCACAGACGGCTACACCTTC. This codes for CATRSTDGYTF.

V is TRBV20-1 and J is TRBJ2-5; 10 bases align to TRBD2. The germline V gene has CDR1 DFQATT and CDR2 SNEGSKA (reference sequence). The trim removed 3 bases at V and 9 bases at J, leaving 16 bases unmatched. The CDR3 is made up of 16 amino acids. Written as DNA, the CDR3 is TGCAGTGCTAGCCAACCAAGCGGGGGGGGCATCGCGGCCCAGTACTTC. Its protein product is CSASQPSGGGIAAQYF.

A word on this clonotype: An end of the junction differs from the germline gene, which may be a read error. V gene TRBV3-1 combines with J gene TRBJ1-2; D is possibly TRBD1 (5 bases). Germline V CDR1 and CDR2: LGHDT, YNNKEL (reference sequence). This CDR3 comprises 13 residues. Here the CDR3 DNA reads TGTGCCAGCAGCCAGGGGGTTTGGTATGGCTGCACCTTC. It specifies CASSQGVWYGCTF. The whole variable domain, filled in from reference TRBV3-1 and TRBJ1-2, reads DTAVSQTPKYLVTQMGNDKSIKCEQNLGHDTMYWYKQDSKKFLKIMFSYNNKELIINETVPNRFSPKSPDKAHLNLHINSLELGDSAVYFCASSQGVWYGCTFGSGTRLTVV.

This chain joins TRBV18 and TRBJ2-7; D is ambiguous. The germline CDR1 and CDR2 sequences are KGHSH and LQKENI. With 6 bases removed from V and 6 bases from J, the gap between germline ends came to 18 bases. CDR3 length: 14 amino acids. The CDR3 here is CASSPLRADVEQYF. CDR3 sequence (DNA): TGTGCCAGCTCGCCCCTACGGGCAGATGTCGAGCAGTACTTC.

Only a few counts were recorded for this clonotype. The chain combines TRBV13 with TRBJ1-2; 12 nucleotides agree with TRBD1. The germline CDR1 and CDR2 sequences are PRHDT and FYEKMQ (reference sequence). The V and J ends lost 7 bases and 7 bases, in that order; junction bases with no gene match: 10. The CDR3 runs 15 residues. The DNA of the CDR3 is TGTGCCAGCACCGCGGGACAGGGGGCGACGGCTGGCTACACCTTC. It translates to CASTAGQGATAGYTF.

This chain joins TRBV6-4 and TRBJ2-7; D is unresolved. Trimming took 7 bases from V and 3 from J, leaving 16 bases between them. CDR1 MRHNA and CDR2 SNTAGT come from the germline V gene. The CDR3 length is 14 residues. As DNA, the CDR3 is TGTGCCAGCACTCTTCTACAGAGATACTACGAGCAGTACTTC. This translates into CASTLLQRYYEQYF.

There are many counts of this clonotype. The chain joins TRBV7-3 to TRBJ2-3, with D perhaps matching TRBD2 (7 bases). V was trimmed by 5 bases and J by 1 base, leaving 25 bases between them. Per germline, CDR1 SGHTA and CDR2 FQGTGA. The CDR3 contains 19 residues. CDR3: CASSPLGGSGKGGTDTQYF. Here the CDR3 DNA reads TGTGCCAGCAGCCCCCTAGGGGGAAGCGGGAAAGGCGGCACAGATACGCAGTATTTT.

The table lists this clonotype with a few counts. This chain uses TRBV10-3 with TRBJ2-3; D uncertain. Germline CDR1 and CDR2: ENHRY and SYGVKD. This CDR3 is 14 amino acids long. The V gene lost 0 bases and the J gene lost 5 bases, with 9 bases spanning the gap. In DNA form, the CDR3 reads TGTGCCATCAGTGAGTCCGGGTACGGAGATACGCAGTATTTT. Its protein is CAISESGYGDTQYF.

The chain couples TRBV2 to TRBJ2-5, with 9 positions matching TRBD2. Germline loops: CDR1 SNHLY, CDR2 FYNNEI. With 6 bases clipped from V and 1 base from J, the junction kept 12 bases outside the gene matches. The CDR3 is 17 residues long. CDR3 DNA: TGTGCCAGCAGGGGAGGGGGGACTAGCTTTCCCCAAGAGACCCAGTACTTC. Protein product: CASRGGGTSFPQETQYF.

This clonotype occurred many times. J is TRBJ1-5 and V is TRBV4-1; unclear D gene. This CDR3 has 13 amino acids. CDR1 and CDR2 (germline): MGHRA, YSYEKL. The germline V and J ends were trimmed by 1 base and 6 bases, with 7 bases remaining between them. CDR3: CASSQVWVQPQHF. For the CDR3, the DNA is TGCGCCAGCAGCCAAGTATGGGTTCAGCCCCAGCATTTT.

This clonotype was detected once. The CDR3 protein is CSAWGGPGNQPQHF. The CDR3 coding sequence is TGCAGTGCTTGGGGGGGGCCCGGCAATCAGCCCCAGCATTTT. This rearrangement joins TRBV20-1 to TRBJ1-5, with D tentatively TRBD1 (6 bases). From germline, CDR1 is DFQATT and CDR2 SNEGSKA (reference sequence). This CDR3 spans 14 amino acids. Trimming stripped 5 bases from V and 2 bases from J, with 13 bases between.

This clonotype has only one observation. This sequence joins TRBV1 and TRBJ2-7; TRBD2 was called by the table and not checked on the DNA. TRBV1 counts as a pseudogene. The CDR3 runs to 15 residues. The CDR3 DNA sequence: TGCACCAGCAGCCAAGGGTCTCCCTACTTCTACGAGCAGTACTTC. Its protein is CTSSQGSPYFYEQYF.

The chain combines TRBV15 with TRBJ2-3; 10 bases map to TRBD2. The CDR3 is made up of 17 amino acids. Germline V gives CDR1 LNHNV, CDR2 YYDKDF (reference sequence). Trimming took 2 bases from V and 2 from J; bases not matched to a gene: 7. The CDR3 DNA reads TGTGCCACCAGCAGAATCTTAGCGGGGGGTACCACAGATACGCAGTATTTT. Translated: CATSRILAGGTTDTQYF.

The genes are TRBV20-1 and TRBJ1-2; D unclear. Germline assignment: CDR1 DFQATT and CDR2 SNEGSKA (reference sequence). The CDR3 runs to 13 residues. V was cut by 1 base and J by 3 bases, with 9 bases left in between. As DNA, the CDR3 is TGCAGTGCTAGAGCAAGGGAGGACTATGGCTACACCTTC. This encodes CSARAREDYGYTF.

The CDR3 nucleotides are TGTGCCAGCAGCTTAAGTGGAGGGGGCAAGAAACTGTTTTTT. Translation gives CASSLSGGGKKLFF. This chain connects TRBV7-2 to TRBJ1-4; 7 bases agree with TRBD1. The V and J ends lost 2 bases and 11 bases, in that order; junction bases with no gene match: 8. The germline gives CDR1 SGHTA, CDR2 FQGNSA. The length of the CDR3 is 14 residues.

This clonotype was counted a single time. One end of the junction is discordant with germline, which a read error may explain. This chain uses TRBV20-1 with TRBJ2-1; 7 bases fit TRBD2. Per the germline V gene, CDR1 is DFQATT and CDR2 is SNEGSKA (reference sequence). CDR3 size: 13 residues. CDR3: CSAKLARGLEQFF. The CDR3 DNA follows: TGTAGTGCTAAACTAGCGAGAGGGCTTGAGCAGTTCTTC.

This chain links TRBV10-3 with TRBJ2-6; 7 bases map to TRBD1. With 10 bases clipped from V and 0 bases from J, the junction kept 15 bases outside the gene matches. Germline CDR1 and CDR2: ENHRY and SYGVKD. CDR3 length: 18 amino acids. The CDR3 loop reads CATFNRGRGGSGANVLTF. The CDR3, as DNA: TGTGCCACCTTCAATAGGGGGCGCGGAGGCTCTGGGGCCAACGTCCTGACTTTC.